This T cell receptor beta chain appears in the sequencing data of a study of CD8 T cells in Susac syndrome. The CDR3 covers 21 residues. Germline assignment: CDR1 MNHEY and CDR2 SVGEGT. The trim removed 6 bases at V and 6 bases at J, leaving 27 bases unmatched. TCR beta sequences were obtained from blood CD8+ and CD4+ T cells. The multiple sclerosis control cohort comprised treatment-naive individuals presenting with stable or active relapsing-remitting disease. Reverse transcription of roughly 0.45 to 1 ug RNA was carried out with random hexamers. A multiplex approach, immunoSEQ multiplex PCR, amplified TCR beta CDR3 across 54 Vbeta and 13 Jbeta. TCRdb called the immunoSEQ multiplex PCR reads again in MiXCR, with one record for every CDR3 protein. Counted here are some 130,000 distinct CDR3 sequences, around nine tenths occurring once; the ten biggest clones make up approximately 0.24%.

Sequenced sample: CD8+ T cells from PBMCs. The chain is built from TRBV6-2 or TRBV6-3 and TRBJ2-3; TRBD2 agrees at 10 bases. The sequence came from a human donor with multiple sclerosis. The CDR3 here is CASSELPVGTSDRMDSDTQYF. CDR3 DNA: TGTGCCAGCAGCGAGCTGCCTGTGGGGACTAGCGACCGGATGGATTCGGATACGCAGTATTTT.